The 10 T cell receptor beta chains given below trace back to one sample, sequenced in a study of blood T cell repertoires in COVID-19. Sequencing used immunoSEQ multiplex PCR; TCRdb keeps in-frame clones, though not all of them. Among 150,000 to 200,000 clones listed, 82% were seen once. Sequencing used peripheral blood. These receptor sequences come from a woman in her thirties or forties with COVID-19, enrolled during active disease.

The chain is built from TRBV2 and TRBJ1-1; D is unclear. This CDR3 spans 13 amino acids. Germline lookup yields CDR1 SNHLY and CDR2 FYNNEI. Trimming removed 2 bases from V and 0 bases from J, with 4 bases in between. The chain's CDR3 is CASSETVNTEAFF. The CDR3 region has the DNA TGTGCCAGCAGTGAAACAGTGAACACTGAAGCTTTCTTT.

The chain uses TRBV5-6 and TRBJ2-6; D gene uncertain. V lost 3 bases to trimming and J lost 0 bases, with 16 bases between them. This CDR3 has 18 amino acids. The V gene's germline CDR1 is SGHDT and CDR2 YYEEEE. This CDR3 reads CASSSSPTGYSGANVLTF. CDR3 sequence (DNA): TGTGCCAGCAGCTCCAGCCCGACGGGTTACTCTGGGGCCAACGTCCTGACTTTC.

The chain combines TRBV6-1 with TRBJ2-2; 14 bases agree with TRBD2. CDR3 length equals 16 residues. Germline trimming cut 2 bases from V and 12 bases from J; bases unmatched to any gene: 8. Germline CDR1 is MNHNS and CDR2 is SASEGT. The CDR3 region is CASSERLAGGQQKLFF. CDR3 bases: TGTGCCAGCAGTGAAAGACTAGCGGGGGGGCAACAGAAGCTGTTTTTT.

CDR3: CASSPRGLGTGELFF. Written as DNA, the CDR3 is TGTGCCAGCAGCCCCCGAGGTCTGGGCACCGGGGAGCTGTTTTTT. The chain joins TRBV9 to TRBJ2-2; D gene ambiguous. V lost 4 bases to trimming and J lost 4 bases, with 14 bases between them. The CDR3 contains 15 residues. The germline CDR1 and CDR2 sequences are SGDLS and YYNGEE.

Comment on this clone: The sample holds other DNA sequences that translate to the same CDR3. The V gene is TRBV18, the J gene TRBJ2-3, with 10 bases fitting TRBD2. The CDR3 spans 15 residues. The trim removed 3 bases at V and 3 bases at J, leaving 3 bases unmatched. Germline V lookup: CDR1 KGHSH, CDR2 LQKENI. CDR3 loop: CASSPRTSGTDTQYF. CDR3 DNA sequence: TGTGCCAGCTCACCCCGGACTAGCGGAACAGATACGCAGTATTTT.

V usage is TRBV7-2 and J usage is TRBJ2-7; 7 nucleotides line up with TRBD1. Germline V lookup: CDR1 SGHTA, CDR2 FQGNSA. The length of the CDR3 is 14 residues. V shed 5 bases, J shed 3 bases, and the junction held 7 bases outside the gene matches. CDR3 residues: CASSPTGTGYEQYF. The CDR3 DNA sequence: TGTGCCAGCAGCCCGACAGGGACGGGCTACGAGCAGTACTTC.

Here the CDR3 DNA reads TGTGCCAGCAGTAAGACAGGGGCGAACAATCAGCCCCAGCATTTT. It yields the protein CASSKTGANNQPQHF. The chain uses TRBV6-5 and TRBJ1-5, with 8 bases matching TRBD1. The CDR3 totals 15 residues. Germline V gives CDR1 MNHEY, CDR2 SVGAGI. The trim removed 5 bases at V and 3 bases at J, leaving 6 bases unmatched.

The chain uses TRBV19 and TRBJ2-2; TRBD1 matches at 9 bases. The germline V gene has CDR1 LNHDA and CDR2 SQIVND (reference sequence). The V segment lost 7 bases and the J segment 3 bases; nucleotides outside the gene matches: 3. The CDR3 is made up of 14 amino acids. CDR3 sequence: CASTRTGDTGELFF. DNA of the CDR3: TGTGCCAGTACCCGGACAGGGGACACCGGGGAGCTGTTTTTT.

CDR3 bases: TGTGCCACCATAGCGGAGGAGCGTAACACCGGGGAGCTGTTTTTT. It encodes CATIAEERNTGELFF. J is TRBJ2-2 and V is TRBV24-1; D might be TRBD2 (6 bases). CDR3 length equals 15 residues. Germline values: CDR1 KGHDR, CDR2 SFDVKD. The V end lost 8 bases, the J end lost 2 bases, and 14 bases lay between the germline ends.

In this sample, this clone turned up many times. The chain carries TRBV27 and TRBJ2-2; possibly TRBD1 for D (5 bases). Germline values: CDR1 MNHEY, CDR2 SMNVEV (reference sequence). There are 14 residues in the CDR3. Trimming removed 7 bases at V and 6 bases at J, with 15 bases between. DNA of the CDR3: TGTGCCAGCACCATGAGTGCAGGGCCCGGGGAGCTGTTTTTT. Amino acid sequence: CASTMSAGPGELFF.